Here is one T cell receptor beta chain with its context. Antigen specificity is unknown. This likely comes from a read error, as the CDR3 has no conserved phenylalanine or tryptophan at its end. The TCR beta CDR3 region was amplified from genomic DNA, with two rounds of multiplex PCR being used for the amplification. Each TRBV and TRBJ gene had its own primer in the first PCR round. MiXCR was run by TCRdb on the multiplex PCR reads, yielding one entry per CDR3 protein. Found here are fewer than 30,000 distinct CDR3 sequences, 35% to 55% of them singletons; the top ten hold more than 13%. Trimming took 6 bases from V and 10 from J, leaving 18 bases between them. This CDR3 has 13 residues. This sample is part of a study of prognosis after radiotherapy for stage I lung cancer. General study results and limits: Samples before stereotactic body radiation therapy had more unique TCR clones (median approximately 9,600 versus 7,200). Usage of the TRBV and TRBJ genes (in patients with versus without metastases) was reportedly different. When patients developed distant metastases, their Shannon entropy after stereotactic body radiation therapy was lower.

The sequenced sample was PBMCs, obtained before or after stereotactic body radiation therapy (not recorded which). This rearrangement joins TRBV12-3 or TRBV12-4 to TRBJ1-1; D is perhaps TRBD1 (5 bases). This receptor was obtained from a donor over 45 with non-small cell lung cancer. The CDR3 DNA follows: TGTGCCAGCAGCTACGAGGGGCCGGGACTAGCTTTCTCT. This gives the protein CASSYEGPGLAFS.